Each of the 32 T cell receptor beta chains below was sequenced from the same sample in a study of cytomegalovirus exposure and HLA in healthy donors. PCR involved 60 Vbeta and 13 Jbeta primers. Assay: immunoSEQ multiplex PCR; the TCRdb copy retains only in-frame clones and omits some. The repertoire includes 160,000 or so clones, over 80% of them detected once, and 4.1% sits in the top ten. Sequenced: PBMCs. The receptors were gathered from a middle-aged man in good health and CMV-seropositive.

This clone was recorded once. V gene TRBV13 combines with J gene TRBJ2-7, with TRBD1 identical over 9 bases. Looked up from germline, CDR1 is PRHDT and CDR2 is FYEKMQ (reference sequence). Unmatched junction bases numbered 6, after V lost 4 bases and J lost 2 bases. The CDR3 totals 15 residues. The CDR3 protein is CASSSRQGGTYEQYF. DNA for the CDR3: TGTGCCAGCAGCTCACGACAGGGGGGGACCTACGAGCAGTACTTC.

A remark on this clone: A read error may account for a junction end that differs from germline. This chain joins TRBV7-9 and TRBJ1-1; D perhaps matches TRBD1 (6 bases). The CDR3 runs to 14 residues. CDR1 and CDR2 (germline): SEHNR, FQNEAQ (reference sequence). This chain's CDR3 is CSSRPQGTGTEAFF. The DNA for the CDR3 is TGTTCCAGCAGGCCACAGGGAACGGGCACTGAAGCTTTCTTT.

The V gene is TRBV11-2, the J gene TRBJ1-1; D remains ambiguous. CDR3 size: 15 residues. Germline V gene lookup returns CDR1 SGHAT and CDR2 FQNNGV. The V and J ends lost 1 base and 0 bases respectively, with 9 bases between them. The CDR3: CASSLVPGVNTEAFF. The CDR3 bases are TGTGCCAGCAGCTTAGTCCCCGGGGTGAACACTGAAGCTTTCTTT.

V is TRBV6-5 and J is TRBJ1-6; no clear D. The germline CDR1 and CDR2 sequences are MNHEY and SVGAGI. V lost 5 bases, J lost 10 bases, and 15 bases lay in between. The CDR3 covers 14 residues. Here the CDR3 reads CASSLIRGGSPLHF. CDR3 coding DNA: TGTGCCAGCAGTCTCATACGGGGAGGGTCACCCCTCCACTTT.

The CDR3 sequence is CASRGQGLVYGYTF. The CDR3 nucleotides are TGTGCCAGCAGAGGTCAGGGCCTCGTCTATGGCTACACCTTC. The J gene is TRBJ1-2, the V gene TRBV2; D is possibly TRBD1 (5 bases). The CDR3 length is 14 residues. Deletions cut 6 bases from V and 4 bases from J, with 15 bases between. Germline assignment: CDR1 SNHLY and CDR2 FYNNEI.

The chain employs TRBV28 and TRBJ2-7; the D gene is possibly TRBD1 (5 bases). CDR3 length equals 13 residues. CDR1 is MDHEN and CDR2 is SYDVKM in the germline V gene. Trimming took off 2 bases at V and 3 bases at J, with 8 bases between the two ends. The CDR3 reads CASSLPTGYEQYF. Written as DNA, the CDR3 is TGTGCCAGCAGTTTACCTACAGGCTACGAGCAGTACTTC.

The chain employs TRBV4-2 and TRBJ2-7; 9 nucleotides align to TRBD1. CDR1 is LGHNA and CDR2 is YNFKEQ in the germline V gene. V lost 0 bases and J lost 6; bases outside the gene matches: 15. The CDR3 length is 18 residues. This chain's CDR3 is CASSQEPAGTGNPVEQYF. CDR3 nucleotide sequence: TGTGCCAGCAGCCAAGAACCAGCCGGGACAGGGAACCCTGTCGAGCAGTACTTC.

The chain couples TRBV2 to TRBJ2-1, with TRBD2 matching 11 bases. This CDR3 is built from 18 residues. V lost 5 bases, J lost 8 bases, and 17 bases stayed unmatched. CDR1 and CDR2 (germline): SNHLY, FYNNEI. This chain's CDR3 is CASSKERTLAGVSDEQFF. In DNA form, the CDR3 reads TGTGCCAGCAGTAAGGAACGAACACTAGCGGGAGTTAGCGATGAGCAGTTCTTC. The complete variable domain, with remaining parts taken from reference TRBV2 and TRBJ2-1, reads EPEVTQTPSHQVTQMGQEVILRCVPISNHLYFYWYRQILGQKVEFLVSFYNNEISEKSEIFDDQFSVERPDGSNFTLKIRSTKLEDSAMYFCASSKERTLAGVSDEQFFGPGTRLTVL.

V is TRBV11-2 and J is TRBJ2-1, with a weak D call TRBD2 (6 bases). CDR3 size: 14 residues. Germline assignment: CDR1 SGHAT and CDR2 FQNNGV. V was cut by 3 bases and J by 7 bases, with 13 bases left in between. CDR3 amino acids: CASSFGGALNEQFF. CDR3 sequence (DNA): TGTGCCAGCAGCTTTGGCGGGGCGCTAAATGAGCAGTTCTTC.

The V and J genes are TRBV13 and TRBJ2-7, with TRBD2 identical over 9 bases. Per the germline V gene, CDR1 is PRHDT and CDR2 is FYEKMQ (reference sequence). The CDR3 totals 17 residues. J lost 7 bases, V lost 5 bases, and 18 bases had no gene match. The CDR3 is CASSPNGASGVDWEQYF. CDR3 nucleotides: TGTGCCAGCAGCCCCAATGGGGCTAGCGGGGTAGACTGGGAGCAGTACTTC.

The chain recombines TRBV7-2 with TRBJ1-1; weak D call: TRBD1 (5 bases). V was cut by 4 bases and J by 7 bases, with 25 bases left in between. Germline assignment: CDR1 SGHTA and CDR2 FQGNSA. The CDR3 covers 17 residues. The CDR3 protein is CASSWETGRKRGSEAFF. The CDR3 nucleotides are TGTGCCAGCAGCTGGGAAACCGGGAGAAAAAGGGGTAGTGAAGCTTTCTTT.

The chain joins TRBV29-1 to TRBJ2-5; 7 bases line up with TRBD1. Germline V gene data show CDR1 as SQVTM and CDR2 as ANQGSEA. CDR3 length: 14 residues. V shed 7 bases, J shed 1 base, and the junction held 9 bases outside the gene matches. The chain's CDR3 is CSAKTGNGQETQYF. In nucleotides, the CDR3 is TGCAGCGCCAAGACAGGGAACGGCCAAGAGACCCAGTACTTC.

This clone came up a few times. The rearrangement uses TRBV19 and TRBJ2-3, with 8 nucleotides matching TRBD2. Germline CDR1 LNHDA, CDR2 SQIVND (reference sequence). The trim removed 8 bases at V and 4 bases at J, leaving 5 bases unmatched. The CDR3 consists of 13 residues. The CDR3 region is CASRVAGSDTQYF. CDR3 nucleotide sequence: TGTGCCAGTCGAGTAGCGGGATCAGATACGCAGTATTTT.

CDR3 nucleotide sequence: TGCGCCAGCAGCCAATTGCAGGACACTGAAGCTTTCTTT. Residues: CASSQLQDTEAFF. The chain is built from TRBV4-1 and TRBJ1-1; D remains ambiguous. This CDR3 is built from 13 residues. CDR1 is MGHRA, CDR2 YSYEKL, per germline. The ends were cut back, 2 bases at V and 3 bases at J, with 7 bases in the middle.

The rearrangement links TRBV7-9 to TRBJ2-1; weak D call: TRBD1 (6 bases). V dropped 4 bases and J dropped 1 base, with 11 bases sitting between them. CDR3 length: 15 amino acids. The V gene's germline CDR1 is SEHNR and CDR2 FQNEAQ (reference sequence). DNA for the CDR3: TGTGCCAGCAGCTCACAGGGTTTGTCCTACAATGAGCAGTTCTTC. Translating it yields CASSSQGLSYNEQFF.

This clone has just a few counts. The chain is built from TRBV30 and TRBJ2-7; 9 bases line up with TRBD2. Germline V gives CDR1 GTSNPN, CDR2 SVGIG (reference sequence). The trim removed 4 bases at V and 5 bases at J, leaving 12 bases unmatched. The length of the CDR3 is 15 residues. The CDR3 region has the DNA TGTGCCTGGACCATCAGTGGCGGGAGGGCCCACGAGCAGTACTTC. As protein: CAWTISGGRAHEQYF.

The chain has TRBV7-3 and TRBJ1-1, with D possibly being TRBD1 (5 bases). With 2 bases removed from V and 4 bases from J, the gap between germline ends came to 11 bases. The CDR3 extends over 14 amino acids. The germline V gene has CDR1 SGHTA and CDR2 FQGTGA. The CDR3 coding sequence is TGTGCCAGCAGCTTACAGGGTTCCGGCACTGAAGCTTTCTTT. This sequence encodes CASSLQGSGTEAFF.

V usage is TRBV30 and J usage is TRBJ2-3; a possible D gene is TRBD2 (6 bases). The V and J ends lost 1 base and 6 bases respectively, with 14 bases between them. Germline CDR1 is GTSNPN and CDR2 is SVGIG (reference sequence). This CDR3 spans 14 amino acids. The CDR3 DNA reads as TGTGCCTGGAGTGACCGACACCGGGGGGATACGCAGTATTTT. As protein: CAWSDRHRGDTQYF.

The chain combines TRBV6-1 with TRBJ1-5, with D perhaps TRBD1 (5 bases). The CDR3 has 14 amino acids. The V end was cut by 7 bases, the J end by 3 bases, with 13 bases between. Germline V gives CDR1 MNHNS, CDR2 SASEGT. The chain's CDR3 is CASKTTVVNQPQHF. The CDR3 DNA reads TGTGCCAGCAAAACGACAGTAGTCAATCAGCCCCAGCATTTT.

Details on this clone: An end of the junction does not agree with germline; a read error may underlie this. This sample also contains other DNA sequences that code for the same CDR3. The genes are TRBV5-8 and TRBJ2-3; D not resolved. The germline CDR1 and CDR2 sequences are SGHTS and YDEGEE. The length of the CDR3 is 9 residues. The CDR3 is CASPPTFTF. CDR3 nucleotides: TGTGCCAGCCCCCCGACTTTTACCTTT.

The rearrangement links TRBV28 to TRBJ1-6; 9 bases are shared with TRBD1. Trimming removed 6 bases from V and 7 bases from J; junction bases left unmatched: 7. The CDR3 is 15 amino acids. Germline CDR1 and CDR2: MDHEN and SYDVKM. In DNA, the CDR3 is TGTGCCAGCAGCTCCTCCGGGACAGGGAATTCACCCCTCCACTTT. This gives the protein CASSSSGTGNSPLHF.

This clone was detected once. The chain employs TRBV5-4 and TRBJ1-2, with 8 bases identical to TRBD1. The J segment lost 1 base and the V segment lost 3 bases, leaving 5 bases of the junction unmatched. This CDR3 comprises 15 residues. Germline CDR1 reads SGHNT; CDR2 reads YYREEE (reference sequence). This CDR3 is CASSSGTGLNYGYTF. The CDR3 coding sequence is TGTGCCAGCAGCTCCGGGACAGGACTTAACTATGGCTACACCTTC.

The genes are TRBV27 and TRBJ2-5; TRBD1 is a possible D gene (6 bases). The V end lost 0 bases, the J end lost 4 bases, and 15 bases lay between the germline ends. Germline V gene data show CDR1 as MNHEY and CDR2 as SMNVEV (reference sequence). This CDR3 region has 16 residues. CDR3 residues: CASSLSWDILPETQYF. CDR3 bases: TGTGCCAGCAGTTTATCCTGGGACATCTTACCAGAGACCCAGTACTTC.

CDR3: CASSPAGVDYGYTF. The CDR3 DNA reads TGTGCCAGCTCACCAGCAGGGGTCGACTATGGCTACACCTTC. The rearrangement joins TRBV18 to TRBJ1-2; the D gene is possibly TRBD1 (6 bases). V dropped 2 bases and J dropped 3 bases, with 10 bases sitting between them. The length of the CDR3 is 14 residues. Germline values: CDR1 KGHSH, CDR2 LQKENI. The variable domain in full, with the rest retrieved from reference TRBV18 and TRBJ1-2, is NAGVMQNPRHLVRRRGQEARLRCSPMKGHSHVYWYRQLPEEGLKFMVYLQKENIIDESGMPKERFSAEFPKEGPSILRIQQVVRGDSAAYFCASSPAGVDYGYTFGSGTRLTVV.

This chain connects TRBV19 to TRBJ1-5, with D possibly being TRBD1 (5 bases). The germline V gene has CDR1 LNHDA and CDR2 SQIVND (reference sequence). There are 14 residues in the CDR3. V lost 3 bases and J 3 bases, leaving 9 bases between the germline ends. As DNA, the CDR3 is TGTGCCAGTAGTATCGCGGGGCCCAATCAGCCCCAGCATTTT. Translation: CASSIAGPNQPQHF.

On this clone itself: At one boundary the junction diverges from the germline segment, which might be a read error. The chain links TRBV5-6 to TRBJ2-1; 13 nucleotides match TRBD2. This CDR3 is built from 12 residues. Germline V gene data show CDR1 as SGHDT and CDR2 as YYEEEE. As DNA, the CDR3 is TGTGCCAGCAGCTCAGGACTAGCGGGAGTGGTCTTC. This translates into CASSSGLAGVVF.

The chain couples TRBV19 to TRBJ1-5; tentative D call: TRBD1 (6 bases). Germline CDR1 LNHDA, CDR2 SQIVND (reference sequence). The germline V and J ends were trimmed by 7 bases and 5 bases, with 15 bases remaining between them. This CDR3 spans 14 amino acids. CDR3: CASTFGQSHQPQHF. The CDR3, as DNA: TGTGCCAGTACCTTCGGACAGTCCCATCAGCCCCAGCATTTT.

This chain links TRBV19 with TRBJ1-5; TRBD1 agrees at 9 bases. The CDR3 covers 16 residues. V was pared by 3 bases and J by 6 bases, with 9 bases of the junction left unmatched. Looked up from germline, CDR1 is LNHDA and CDR2 is SQIVND (reference sequence). CDR3 amino acids: CASSMGSGTGSQPQHF. The CDR3 DNA is TGTGCCAGTAGTATGGGCTCCGGGACAGGGAGTCAGCCCCAGCATTTT. Based on the CDR3 plus reference TRBV19 and TRBJ1-5, the full variable domain is DGGITQSPKYLFRKEGQNVTLSCEQNLNHDAMYWYRQDPGQGLRLIYYSQIVNDFQKGDIAEGYSVSREKKESFPLTVTSAQKNPTAFYLCASSMGSGTGSQPQHFGDGTRLSIL.

V is TRBV6-1 and J is TRBJ2-5; 10 positions agree with TRBD1. Germline V lookup: CDR1 MNHNS, CDR2 SASEGT. The CDR3 loop spans 17 amino acids. V shed 2 bases and J 2 bases; nucleotides not matched to a gene: 8. The CDR3 loop reads CASSEYLRTGGQETQYF. DNA of the CDR3: TGTGCCAGCAGTGAATATTTGCGGACAGGGGGTCAAGAGACCCAGTACTTC.

The gene calls are TRBV6-1 and TRBJ2-1, with 10 bases fitting TRBD1. V lost 2 bases and J lost 6; bases outside the gene matches: 16. The CDR3 contains 19 residues. CDR1 MNHNS and CDR2 SASEGT come from the germline V gene. The CDR3 sequence: CASSESLTGGALPGNEQFF. The CDR3, as DNA: TGTGCCAGCAGTGAATCACTGACAGGGGGCGCATTGCCTGGCAATGAGCAGTTCTTC.

The chain uses TRBV6-1 and TRBJ1-4; no clear D. The length of the CDR3 is 12 residues. The V end was cut by 6 bases, the J end by 8 bases, with 10 bases between. Per the germline V gene, CDR1 is MNHNS and CDR2 is SASEGT. The CDR3: CASRRGGEKLFF. CDR3 bases: TGTGCCAGCAGGCGGGGTGGGGAAAAACTGTTTTTT.

This clone occurred a few times. V gene TRBV19 combines with J gene TRBJ1-1; 7 nucleotides align to TRBD1. The ends lost 6 bases at V and 1 base at J; junction bases unmatched: 2. From germline, CDR1 is LNHDA and CDR2 SQIVND (reference sequence). The CDR3 spans 13 residues. The CDR3 loop reads CASRGQPNTEAFF. Written as DNA, the CDR3 is TGTGCCAGTAGGGGACAGCCGAACACTGAAGCTTTCTTT.